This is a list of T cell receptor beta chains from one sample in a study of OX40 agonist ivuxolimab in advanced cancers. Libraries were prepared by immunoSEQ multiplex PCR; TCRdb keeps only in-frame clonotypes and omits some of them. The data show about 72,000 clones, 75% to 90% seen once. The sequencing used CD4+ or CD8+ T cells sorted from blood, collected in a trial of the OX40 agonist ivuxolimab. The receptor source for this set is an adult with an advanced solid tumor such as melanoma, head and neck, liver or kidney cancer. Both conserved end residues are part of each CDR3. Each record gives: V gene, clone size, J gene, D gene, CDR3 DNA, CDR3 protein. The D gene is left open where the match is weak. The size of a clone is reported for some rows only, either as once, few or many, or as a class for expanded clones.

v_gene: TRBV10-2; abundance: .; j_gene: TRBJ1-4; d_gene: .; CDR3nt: TGCGCCAGCAGGGACAGCCCTAATGAAAAACTGTTTTTT; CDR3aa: CASRDSPNEKLFF
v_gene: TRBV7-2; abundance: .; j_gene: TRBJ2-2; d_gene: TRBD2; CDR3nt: TGTGCCAGCAGCCGTAGCGGGGCTACCGCGAACACCGGGGAGCTGTTTTTT; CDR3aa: CASSRSGATANTGELFF
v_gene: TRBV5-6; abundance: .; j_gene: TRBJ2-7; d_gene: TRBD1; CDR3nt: TGTGCCAGCAGCACGGGACAGGGGGAGCAGTACTTC; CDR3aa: CASSTGQGEQYF
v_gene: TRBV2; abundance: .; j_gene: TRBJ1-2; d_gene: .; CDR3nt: TGTGCCAGCAGTTTATTGGGACCAGACTATGGCTACACCTTC; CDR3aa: CASSLLGPDYGYTF
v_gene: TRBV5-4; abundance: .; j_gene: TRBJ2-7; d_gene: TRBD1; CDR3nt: TGTGCCAGCAGATACCTGGGGGACAGGGGGTACGAGCAGTACTTC; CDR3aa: CASRYLGDRGYEQYF
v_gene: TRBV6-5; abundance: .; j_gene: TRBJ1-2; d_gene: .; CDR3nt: TGTGCCAGCAGTTACACCCGGACGTATGGCTACACCTTC; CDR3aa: CASSYTRTYGYTF
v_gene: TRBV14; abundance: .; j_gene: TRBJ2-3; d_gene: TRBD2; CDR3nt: TGTGCCAGCAGCCAAGGACTAGCGGGTTGGGCTAGCACAGATACGCAGTATTTT; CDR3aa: CASSQGLAGWASTDTQYF
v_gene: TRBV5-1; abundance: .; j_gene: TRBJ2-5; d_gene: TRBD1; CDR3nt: TGCGCCAGCAGCTACACAGGGGGCTTGGAGACCCAGTACTTC; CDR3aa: CASSYTGGLETQYF
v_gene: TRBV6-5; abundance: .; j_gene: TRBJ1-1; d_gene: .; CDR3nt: TGTGCCAGCAGTAACACAGGGAACACTGAAGCTTTCTTT; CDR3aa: CASSNTGNTEAFF
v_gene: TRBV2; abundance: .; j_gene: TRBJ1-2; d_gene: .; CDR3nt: TGTGCCAGCAGGGACACCGGGGACTATGGCTACACCTTC; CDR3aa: CASRDTGDYGYTF
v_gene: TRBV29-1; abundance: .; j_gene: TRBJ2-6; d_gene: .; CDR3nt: TGCAGCTATCGTTCGGGGAGCTCTGGGGCCAACGTCCTGACTTTC; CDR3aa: CSYRSGSSGANVLTF
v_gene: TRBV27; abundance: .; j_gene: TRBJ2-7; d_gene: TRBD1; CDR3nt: TGTGCCAGCAGTTTACGACAGGGCCCCTACGAGCAGTACTTC; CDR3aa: CASSLRQGPYEQYF
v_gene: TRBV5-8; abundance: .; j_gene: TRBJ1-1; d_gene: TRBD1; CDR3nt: TGTGCCAGCAGTCGCTTCTCTCCGGGACAGGGGGCGCCGCGTAGTGAAGCTTTCTTT; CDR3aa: CASSRFSPGQGAPRSEAFF
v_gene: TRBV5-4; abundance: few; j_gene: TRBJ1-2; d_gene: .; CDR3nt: TGTGCCAGCAGCCCTCTCGAACAGGCCGTTTATGGCTACACCTTC; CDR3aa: CASSPLEQAVYGYTF
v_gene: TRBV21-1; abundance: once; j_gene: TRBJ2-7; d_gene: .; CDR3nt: TGTGCCAGCAGCAAAGGGAGGGGGCGGATGTACTTC; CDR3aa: CASSKGRGRMYF
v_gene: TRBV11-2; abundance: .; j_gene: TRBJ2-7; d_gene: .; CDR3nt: TGTGCCAGCAGTATCAGGGTCAGAGGGTACGAGCAGTACTTC; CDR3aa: CASSIRVRGYEQYF